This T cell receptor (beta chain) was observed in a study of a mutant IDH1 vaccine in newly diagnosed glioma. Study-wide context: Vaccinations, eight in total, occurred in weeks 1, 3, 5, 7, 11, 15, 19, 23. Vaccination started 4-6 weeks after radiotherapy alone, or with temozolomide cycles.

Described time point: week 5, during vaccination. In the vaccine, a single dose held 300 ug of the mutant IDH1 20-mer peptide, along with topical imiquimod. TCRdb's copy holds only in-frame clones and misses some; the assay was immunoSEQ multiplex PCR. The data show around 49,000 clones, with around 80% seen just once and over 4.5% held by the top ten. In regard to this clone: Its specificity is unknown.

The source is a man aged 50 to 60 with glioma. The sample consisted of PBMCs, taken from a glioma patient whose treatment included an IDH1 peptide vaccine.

This CDR3 reads CASSPPLPGEGEAFF. The DNA for the CDR3 is TGCGCCAGCAGCCCCCCCCTGCCGGGAGAGGGTGAAGCTTTCTTT. The rearrangement joins TRBV5-1 to TRBJ1-1; D not certain. Germline CDR1 and CDR2: SGHRS and YFSETQ. Trimming pared 4 bases from V and 7 bases from J, leaving 20 bases between. The CDR3 runs 15 residues.